The 14 T cell receptor beta chains reported below all come from one sample, sequenced in a study of shared clonotypes between healthy human individuals. TCRdb's table, derived via immunoSEQ multiplex PCR, lists solely in-frame clones and lacks some. The table lists 2 million to 2.5 million clones, 95% of them singletons. The sample taken for sequencing was naive CD4+ T cells sorted from blood. The subset denotes: CD45RA+ positively selected. The receptors derive from a man between 18 and 35 years old in good health.

The V gene is TRBV18, the J gene TRBJ2-7, with TRBD1 matching 10 bases. In germline, CDR1 is KGHSH, CDR2 LQKENI. Germline trimming cut 3 bases from V and 9 bases from J; bases unmatched to any gene: 8. The CDR3 totals 14 residues. The CDR3 coding sequence is TGTGCCAGCTCACCGGTGACAGGGGGCGCGTGGCAGTACTTC. This translates into CASSPVTGGAWQYF.

The J gene is TRBJ1-1, the V gene TRBV5-1; a possible D gene is TRBD1 (5 bases). The ends were cut back, 5 bases at V and 3 bases at J, with 17 bases in the middle. This CDR3 is built from 15 residues. Germline V gene sequence: CDR1 SGHRS, CDR2 YFSETQ. The CDR3 DNA is TGCGCCAGCAGTTCCCGGGACCTAATGGACACTGAAGCTTTCTTT. It yields the protein CASSSRDLMDTEAFF.

The rearrangement links TRBV4-1 to TRBJ2-3; D call uncertain. Germline V CDR1 and CDR2: MGHRA, YSYEKL. CDR3 length: 13 amino acids. V was cut by 1 base and J by 6 bases, with 8 bases left in between. CDR3 in amino acids: CASSQGSGDTQYF. The CDR3 DNA reads as TGCGCCAGCAGCCAAGGATCCGGGGATACGCAGTATTTT.

This clone was observed once. This chain uses TRBV30 with TRBJ2-7, with D perhaps TRBD2 (5 bases). Germline V lookup: CDR1 GTSNPN, CDR2 SVGIG (reference sequence). V was shortened by 4 bases and J by 3 bases, with 13 bases between the two germline ends. The CDR3 length is 13 residues. CDR3 bases: TGTGCCTGGACCCCTAGCATTCTCTACGAGCAGTACTTC. Encoded protein: CAWTPSILYEQYF.

V is TRBV30 and J is TRBJ2-1; 7 nucleotides align to TRBD2. The CDR3 consists of 17 residues. Germline-derived CDR1 and CDR2 are GTSNPN and SVGIG (reference sequence). V was pared by 2 bases and J by 5 bases, with 15 bases of the junction left unmatched. CDR3 bases: TGTGCCTGGAGTTCACAGCAACTGACTCGGGAGGACAATGAGCAGTTCTTC. Translating it yields CAWSSQQLTREDNEQFF.

This clone was seen once. The chain carries TRBV5-1 and TRBJ2-7, with 9 positions matching TRBD1. The germline gives CDR1 SGHRS, CDR2 YFSETQ. The CDR3 covers 18 residues. V lost 4 bases and J lost 4; bases outside the gene matches: 18. The CDR3 loop reads CASSVGGRWGQGAYEQYF. The CDR3 bases are TGCGCCAGCAGCGTTGGAGGTCGATGGGGACAGGGTGCGTACGAGCAGTACTTC.

This clone was detected only once. The chain joins TRBV4-2 to TRBJ1-2; D remains ambiguous. The CDR3 extends over 15 amino acids. The ends were cut back, 1 base at V and 0 bases at J, with 9 bases in the middle. The germline V gene encodes CDR1 LGHNA and CDR2 YNFKEQ. Here the CDR3 reads CASSQGNDPNYGYTF. In DNA, the CDR3 is TGTGCCAGCAGCCAAGGAAACGACCCTAACTATGGCTACACCTTC.

The chain joins TRBV2 to TRBJ2-5; no firm D call. V was cut by 8 bases and J by 0 bases, with 10 bases left in between. This CDR3 region has 13 residues. Germline V gene data show CDR1 as SNHLY and CDR2 as FYNNEI. The CDR3 reads CASERRYQETQYF. Here the CDR3 DNA reads TGTGCCAGCGAACGGCGGTACCAAGAGACCCAGTACTTC.

The V call is TRBV25-1, the J call TRBJ1-1, with D perhaps TRBD1 (6 bases). The V gene's germline CDR1 is MGHDK and CDR2 SYGVNS. CDR3 length: 16 amino acids. V lost 8 bases to trimming and J lost 0 bases, with 19 bases between them. CDR3 loop: CASLGGGGRLNTEAFF. In nucleotides, the CDR3 is TGTGCCAGCCTTGGTGGGGGCGGGAGGCTGAACACTGAAGCTTTCTTT.

J is TRBJ2-3 and V is TRBV28; TRBD1 might be the D (6 bases). V was clipped by 7 bases and J by 1 base, with 15 bases between them. The CDR3 has 15 residues. The germline V gene has CDR1 MDHEN and CDR2 SYDVKM. CDR3 nucleotides: TGTGCCAGCAACAATCAGGGGCCCCGCACAGATACGCAGTATTTT. As protein: CASNNQGPRTDTQYF. The whole variable domain, remainder taken from reference TRBV28 and TRBJ2-3, is DVKVTQSSRYLVKRTGEKVFLECVQDMDHENMFWYRQDPGLGLRLIYFSYDVKMKEKGDIPEGYSVSREKKERFSLILESASTNQTSMYLCASNNQGPRTDTQYFGPGTRLTVL.

The CDR3 DNA reads as TGTGCCACGGGGACCCTAAACACTGAAGCTTTCTTT. It codes for CATGTLNTEAFF. The chain employs TRBV2 and TRBJ1-1; tentative D call: TRBD1 (5 bases). The germline V gene has CDR1 SNHLY and CDR2 FYNNEI. The CDR3 spans 12 residues. V lost 10 bases and J lost 2, with 11 bases in between.

This clone was seen just once. The chain joins TRBV7-9 to TRBJ2-7; D may be TRBD1 (6 bases). V was trimmed by 1 base and J by 3 bases, leaving 16 bases between them. Per germline, CDR1 SEHNR and CDR2 FQNEAQ (reference sequence). The CDR3 runs to 16 residues. CDR3 in DNA: TGTGCCAGCAGCTTAGGACAGGCCACTTGGAGCTACGAGCAGTACTTC. Translating gives CASSLGQATWSYEQYF. The full variable domain, its missing parts supplied by reference TRBV7-9 and TRBJ2-7, is DTGVSQNPRHKITKRGQNVTFRCDPISEHNRLYWYRQTLGQGPEFLTYFQNEAQLEKSRLLSDRFSAERPKGSFSTLEIQRTEQGDSAMYLCASSLGQATWSYEQYFGPGTRLTVT.

The chain's CDR3 is CASSLTNGANVLTF. The DNA of the CDR3 is TGCGCCAGCAGCCTCACCAACGGGGCCAACGTCCTGACTTTC. This chain joins TRBV5-1 and TRBJ2-6; D uncertain. V gave up 4 bases and J gave up 4 bases, with 9 bases separating them. This CDR3 has 14 amino acids. CDR1 is SGHRS, CDR2 YFSETQ, per germline.

This chain uses TRBV30 with TRBJ2-7; no reliable D call. This CDR3 has 12 residues. The V gene's germline CDR1 is GTSNPN and CDR2 SVGIG (reference sequence). Trimming stripped 7 bases from V and 0 bases from J, with 10 bases between. Here the CDR3 reads CASRHDSYEQYF. The CDR3 DNA is TGTGCCTCCCGACACGACTCCTACGAGCAGTACTTC. Filled out from reference TRBV30 and TRBJ2-7, the complete variable domain reads SQTIHQWPATLVQPVGSPLSLECTVEGTSNPNLYWYRQAAGRGLQLLFYSVGIGQISSEVPQNLSASRPQDRQFILSSKKLLLSDSGFYLCASRHDSYEQYFGPGTRLTVT.